This T cell receptor (beta chain) was identified in a study of Graves' ophthalmopathy and Graves' hyperthyroidism. This clonotype has more than one count but fewer than ten. RNA served as the template for amplifying TCR beta CDR3 regions. After a first-round RT-PCR with HTBI primers, a second-round multiplex PCR was run. TCRdb itself ran the multiplex PCR reads through MiXCR, one entry per CDR3 protein. The sample carries over a million distinct CDR3 sequences, less than 45% recorded once. The CDR3 sequence is 16 residues long. The ends lost 6 bases at V and 3 bases at J; junction bases unmatched: 10. Germline values: CDR1 ENHRY, CDR2 SYGVKD.

Sequencing input: peripheral blood or thyroid tissue (not recorded which). This receptor was obtained from an adult man with Graves' hyperthyroidism. The chain has TRBV10-3 and TRBJ2-7; 11 bases are a match to TRBD2. For the CDR3, the DNA is TGTGCCATCAGACTCCACGGGACTAGCGGAAACTACGAGCAGTACTTC. Protein product: CAIRLHGTSGNYEQYF.